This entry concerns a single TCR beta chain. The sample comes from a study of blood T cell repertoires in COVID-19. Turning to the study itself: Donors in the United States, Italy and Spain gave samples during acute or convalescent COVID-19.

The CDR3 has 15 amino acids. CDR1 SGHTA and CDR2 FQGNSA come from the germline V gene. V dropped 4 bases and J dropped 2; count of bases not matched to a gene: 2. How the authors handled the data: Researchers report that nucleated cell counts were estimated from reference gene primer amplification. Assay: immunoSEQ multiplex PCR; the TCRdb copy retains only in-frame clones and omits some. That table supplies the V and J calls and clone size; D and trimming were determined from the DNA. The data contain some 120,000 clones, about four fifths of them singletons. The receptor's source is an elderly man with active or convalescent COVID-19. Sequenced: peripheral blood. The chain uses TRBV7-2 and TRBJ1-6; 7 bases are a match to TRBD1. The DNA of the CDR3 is TGTGCCAGCAGCTCACAGGGGACCTATAATTCACCCCTCCACTTT. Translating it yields CASSSQGTYNSPLHF.